This T cell receptor (beta chain) was documented in a study of shared clonotypes between healthy human individuals. Produced via immunoSEQ multiplex PCR; TCRdb's table is partial and in-frame only. The data show 850,000 to 1,200,000 clones, about three quarters seen once. The V gene's germline CDR1 is KGHSH and CDR2 LQKENI. The CDR3 has 15 residues. Trimming left V 4 bases short and J 1 base short, with 11 bases between. The specimen was memory CD4+ T cells sorted from blood. The subset: CD45RA-negative fraction. The chain recombines TRBV18 with TRBJ2-1, with TRBD1 as a possible D gene (6 bases). The TCR was taken from a young man in good health. Here the CDR3 DNA reads TGTGCCAGCTCACTCCAGAGGGGGTCCTACAATGAGCAGTTCTTC. Translated: CASSLQRGSYNEQFF.